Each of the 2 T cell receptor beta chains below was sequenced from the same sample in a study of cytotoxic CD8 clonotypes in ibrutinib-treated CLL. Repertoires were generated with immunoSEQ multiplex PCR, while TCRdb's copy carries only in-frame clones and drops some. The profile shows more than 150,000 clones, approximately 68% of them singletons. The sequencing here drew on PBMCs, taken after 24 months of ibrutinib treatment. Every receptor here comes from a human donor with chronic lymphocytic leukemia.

In DNA form, the CDR3 reads TGTGCCAGCAGCTTAGATTATCGGGGCACTGAAGCTTTCTTT. Protein: CASSLDYRGTEAFF. V and J are TRBV11-2 and TRBJ1-1; no firm D call. Trimming took off 0 bases at V and 4 bases at J, with 9 bases between the two ends. The CDR3 sequence is 14 residues long. CDR1 and CDR2 (germline): SGHAT, FQNNGV.

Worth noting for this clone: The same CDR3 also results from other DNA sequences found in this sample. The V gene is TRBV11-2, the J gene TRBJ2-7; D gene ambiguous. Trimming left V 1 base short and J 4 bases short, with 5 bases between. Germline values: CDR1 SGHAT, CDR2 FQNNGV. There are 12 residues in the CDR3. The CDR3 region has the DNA TGTGCCAGCAGCTTAGTTTCGTACGAGCAGTACTTC. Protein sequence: CASSLVSYEQYF.